Listed here is a single T cell receptor beta chain. This clonotype was counted at least ten times. No cognate antigen has been identified for it. No much larger clone is present one base from it, and per-base qualities are unavailable. The TCR beta CDR3 regions were amplified from RNA transcripts. The first round of RT-PCR for the TCR CDR3 was performed with the HTBI primer set and the Qiagen OneStep RT-PCR kit. A second multiplex PCR round built the libraries, followed by size selection and purification. Paired-end sequencing of the libraries was performed with 100 bp reads on an Illumina HiSeq2000. Turning to the authors' computational methods: SOAPnuke was used to process the raw data, with reads discarded if the reads contained adapters or uncalled bases, had a mean Phred below 15, or lacked an exact constant-primer or identifier match. COPE v1.2.5 was used to merge the high-quality paired reads, and each unique nucleotide sequence was defined as a clonotype. MiTCR v1.1 was used to align clonotypes to the IMGT TRBV, TRBD and TRBJ reference segments. The analysis included only V-J combinations with a frequency above 0.0001, which together covered around 99% of the repertoires. The TCS score was defined as the ratio of F50 (clonal expansion) to E x V (chaos), calculated using BLOSUM62-based TCRdist between CDR3 peptides within each V-J. Welch's t-statistics and random forest reduced roughly 540 V-J features to fewer than 15, which were used in a naive Bayes classifier (R e1071). TCRdb ran its own pipeline on the public reads, namely fastp trimming at Q25 and MiXCR clone calling, and kept in-frame beta chains. Rows with a matching CDR3 protein are joined into one entry that keeps the most common DNA and genes. These V and J calls rely on TCRdb rather than the paper's analysis. The table for this sample lists about 640,000 distinct CDR3 sequences; more than 14% of them were counted only once. Roughly an eighth of the sample goes to the ten largest clones.

This record belongs to a study of T cells in Graves' hyperthyroidism and ophthalmopathy (dated by TCRdb to the late 2010s). Concerning the study at large: Peripheral blood samples were taken at initial diagnosis, before any treatment was given. TCR Vbeta CDR3 sequencing of 140 or so peripheral blood samples (about 45 ophthalmopathy, roughly 74 hyperthyroidism and around 17 progressor patients) is reported in the paper. To identify TCR V-J signatures that set the groups apart, the researchers used a discovery cohort of about a hundred patients, made up of roughly 45 with Graves' ophthalmopathy and 57 with stable Graves' hyperthyroidism. An independent validation cohort of around 19 hyperthyroidism patients and about 16 patients who later progressed to ophthalmopathy tested prospective prediction of ophthalmopathy. The 100 or so discovery patients were randomly split 7:3 into training and test sets. In addition, the study compared T-cell repertoires in thyroid tissue and in blood from over 5 Graves' hyperthyroidism patients. After sampling, hyperthyroidism patients received methimazole starting at 30 mg daily, and ophthalmopathy patients received high-dose intravenous methylprednisolone. On the study overall, not on this receptor specifically: In validation, the model predicted progression to ophthalmopathy a median of about 6.5 months before onset, with roughly 71% sensitivity and 72.22% specificity. Sample size was not statistically predetermined, and investigators were not blinded to group allocation. A model built on a 13 V-J signature distinguished ophthalmopathy from stable hyperthyroidism, reaching around 90% sensitivity and around 81% specificity in cross-validation and 80%/75% in testing. Most expanded thyroid clonotypes (frequency above 0.001) were also detected in blood, suggesting blood repertoires may reflect thyroid immune responses.

Ophthalmopathy patients had moderately to severely active disease, Clinical Activity Score of at least 3, NOSPECS grade of at least 4, and duration under 3 months. Patients with uncontrolled infections, other autoimmune diseases, pregnancy or lactation were excluded. Diagnoses relied on clinical symptoms, serum thyroxine and TRAb, thyroid ultrasound and orbital computed tomography. Ficoll-Paque density gradient centrifugation was used to isolate PBMCs from around 10 ml of fresh peripheral blood. Total RNA was extracted using Trizol reagent, and RNA quality was assessed on an Agilent 2100 Bioanalyzer. The sample was blood. This receptor was obtained from a woman in her forties or fifties with Graves' ophthalmopathy.

Here is the DNA: TGTGCCAGCAGCGTAGCGGGACAGGGGGCCACTGAAGCTTTCTTT. This encodes CASSVAGQGATEAFF. Recombination linked TRBV9 to TRBJ1-1; TRBD1 agrees with 12 junctional bases. Trimmed from V: 0 bases; trimmed from J: 4 bases; junction bases lacking a gene match: 1. The CDR3 numbers 15 residues from cysteine through phenylalanine. Kept here is only the CDR3 DNA, which spans 45 bases and is read in frame from base 1. In the germline V gene, CDR1 corresponds to SGDLS and CDR2 to YYNGEE.